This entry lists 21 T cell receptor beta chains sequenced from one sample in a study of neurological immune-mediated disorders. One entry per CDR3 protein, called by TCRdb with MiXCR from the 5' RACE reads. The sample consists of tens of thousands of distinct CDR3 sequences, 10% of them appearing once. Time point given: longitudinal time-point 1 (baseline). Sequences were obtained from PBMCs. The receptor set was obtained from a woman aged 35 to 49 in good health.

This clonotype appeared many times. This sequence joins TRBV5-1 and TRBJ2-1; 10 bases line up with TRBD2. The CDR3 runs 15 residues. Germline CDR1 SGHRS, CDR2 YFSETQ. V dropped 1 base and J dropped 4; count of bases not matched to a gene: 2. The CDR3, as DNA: TGCGCCAGCAGCTTGAAGCGGGGGGGATACAATGAGCAGTTCTTC. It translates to CASSLKRGGYNEQFF.

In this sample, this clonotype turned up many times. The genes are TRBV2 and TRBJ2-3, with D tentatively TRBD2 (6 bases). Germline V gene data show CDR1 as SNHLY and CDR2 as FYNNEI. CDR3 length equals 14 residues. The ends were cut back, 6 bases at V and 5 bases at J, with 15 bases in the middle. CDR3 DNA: TGTGCCAGCAGGGAGGGAGCTAGTAGAGATACGCAGTATTTT. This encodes CASREGASRDTQYF.

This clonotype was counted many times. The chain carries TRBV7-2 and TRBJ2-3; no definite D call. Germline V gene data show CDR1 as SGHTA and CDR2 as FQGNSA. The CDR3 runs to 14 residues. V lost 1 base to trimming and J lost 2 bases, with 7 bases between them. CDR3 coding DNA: TGTGCCAGCAGCTTAGACTACACCACAGATACGCAGTATTTT. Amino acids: CASSLDYTTDTQYF. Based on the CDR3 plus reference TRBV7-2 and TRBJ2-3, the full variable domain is GAGVSQSPSNKVTEKGKDVELRCDPISGHTALYWYRQSLGQGLEFLIYFQGNSAPDKSGLPSDRFSAERTGGSVSTLTIQRTQQEDSAVYLCASSLDYTTDTQYFGPGTRLTVL.

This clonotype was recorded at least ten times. The CDR3 coding sequence is TGTGCCAGCAGCCCATACAGGGGGTGGGATAGCTCCTACAATGAGCAGTTCTTC. Translating it yields CASSPYRGWDSSYNEQFF. The rearrangement uses TRBV3-1 and TRBJ2-1, with 8 positions matching TRBD1. Germline V gene data show CDR1 as LGHDT and CDR2 as YNNKEL (reference sequence). The CDR3 runs 18 residues. Trimming took 4 bases from V and 0 from J; bases not matched to a gene: 11.

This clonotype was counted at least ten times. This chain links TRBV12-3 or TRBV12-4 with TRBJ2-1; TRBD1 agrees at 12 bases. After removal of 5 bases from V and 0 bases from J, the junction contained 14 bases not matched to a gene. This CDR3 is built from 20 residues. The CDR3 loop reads CASSRWGTGGITISYNEQFF. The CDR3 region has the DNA TGTGCCAGCAGTCGGTGGGGGACAGGGGGCATAACGATCTCCTACAATGAGCAGTTCTTC.

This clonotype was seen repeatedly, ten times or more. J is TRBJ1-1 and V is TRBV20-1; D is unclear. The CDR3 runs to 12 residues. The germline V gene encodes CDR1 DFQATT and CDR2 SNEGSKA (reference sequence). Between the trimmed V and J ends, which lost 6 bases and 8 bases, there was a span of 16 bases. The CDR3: CSADREPGEAFF. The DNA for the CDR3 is TGCAGTGCCGATCGGGAGCCGGGGGAAGCTTTCTTT.

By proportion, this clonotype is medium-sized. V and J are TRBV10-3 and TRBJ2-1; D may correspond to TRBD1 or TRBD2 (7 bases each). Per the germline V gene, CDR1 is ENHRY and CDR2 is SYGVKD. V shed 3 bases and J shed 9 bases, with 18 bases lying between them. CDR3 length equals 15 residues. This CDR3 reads CAISDQGRGQVEQFF. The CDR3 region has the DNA TGTGCCATCAGTGACCAAGGGAGGGGGCAAGTTGAGCAGTTCTTC.

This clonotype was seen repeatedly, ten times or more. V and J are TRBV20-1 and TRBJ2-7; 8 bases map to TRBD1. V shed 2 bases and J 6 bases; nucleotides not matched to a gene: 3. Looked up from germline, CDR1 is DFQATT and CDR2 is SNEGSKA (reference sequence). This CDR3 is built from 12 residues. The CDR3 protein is CSARRQGREQYF. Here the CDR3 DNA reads TGCAGTGCTAGACGACAGGGGCGCGAGCAGTACTTC.

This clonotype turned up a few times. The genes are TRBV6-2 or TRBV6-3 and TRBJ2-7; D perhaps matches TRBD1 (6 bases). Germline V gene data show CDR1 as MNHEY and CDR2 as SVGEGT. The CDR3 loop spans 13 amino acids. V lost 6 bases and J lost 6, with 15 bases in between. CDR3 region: CASRRDNLREQYF. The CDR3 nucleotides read TGTGCCAGCAGAAGGGACAACTTGCGCGAGCAGTACTTC.

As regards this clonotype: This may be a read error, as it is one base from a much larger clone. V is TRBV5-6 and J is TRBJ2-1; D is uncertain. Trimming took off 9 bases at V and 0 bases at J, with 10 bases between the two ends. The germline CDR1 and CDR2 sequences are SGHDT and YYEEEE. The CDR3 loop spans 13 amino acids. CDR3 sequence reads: CAIRWSSYNEQFF. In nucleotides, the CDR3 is TGTGCCATCCGTTGGAGCTCCTACAATGAGCAGTTCTTC.

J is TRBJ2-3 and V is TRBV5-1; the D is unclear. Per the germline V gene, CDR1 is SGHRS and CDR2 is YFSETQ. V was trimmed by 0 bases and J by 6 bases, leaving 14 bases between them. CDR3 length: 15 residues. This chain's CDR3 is CASSLVMGARDTQYF. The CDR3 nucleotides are TGCGCCAGCAGCTTGGTTATGGGCGCAAGGGATACGCAGTATTTT.

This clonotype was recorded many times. DNA for the CDR3: TGTGCCAGCAGCCCCCGGGACAGGGCCAATGAGCAGTTCTTC. Amino acid sequence: CASSPRDRANEQFF. This chain uses TRBV5-6 with TRBJ2-1; the match to TRBD1 covers 9 bases. Germline values: CDR1 SGHDT, CDR2 YYEEEE. V was clipped by 4 bases and J by 6 bases; unmatched bases: 5. The CDR3 totals 14 residues.

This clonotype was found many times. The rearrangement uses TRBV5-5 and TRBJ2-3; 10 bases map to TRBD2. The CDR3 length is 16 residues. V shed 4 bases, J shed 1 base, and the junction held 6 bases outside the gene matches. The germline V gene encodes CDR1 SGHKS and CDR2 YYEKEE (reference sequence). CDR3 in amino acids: CASSPLAGAGTDTQYF. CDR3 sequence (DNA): TGTGCCAGCAGCCCCCTAGCGGGAGCGGGCACAGATACGCAGTATTTT.

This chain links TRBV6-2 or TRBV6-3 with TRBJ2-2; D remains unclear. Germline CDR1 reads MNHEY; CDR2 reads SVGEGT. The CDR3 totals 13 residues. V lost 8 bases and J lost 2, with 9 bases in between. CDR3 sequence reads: CASQRPNTGELFF. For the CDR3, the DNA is TGTGCCAGCCAAAGGCCTAACACCGGGGAGCTGTTTTTT.

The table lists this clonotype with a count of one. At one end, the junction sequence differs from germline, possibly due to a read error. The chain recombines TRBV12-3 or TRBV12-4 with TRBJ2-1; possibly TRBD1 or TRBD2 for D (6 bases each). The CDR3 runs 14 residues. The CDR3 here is CANAPGQGRDEQLF. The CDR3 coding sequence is TGTGCCAACGCACCGGGGCAGGGGCGGGATGAGCAGTTATTC.

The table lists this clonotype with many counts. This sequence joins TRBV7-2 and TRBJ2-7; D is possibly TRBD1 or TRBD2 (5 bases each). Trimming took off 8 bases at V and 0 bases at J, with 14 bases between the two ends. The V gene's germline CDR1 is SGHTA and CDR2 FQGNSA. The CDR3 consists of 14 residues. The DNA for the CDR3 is TGTGCCAGCGGGCTGGGACCGAGCTCCTACGAGCAGTACTTC. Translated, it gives CASGLGPSSYEQYF. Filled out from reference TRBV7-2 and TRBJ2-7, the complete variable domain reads GAGVSQSPSNKVTEKGKDVELRCDPISGHTALYWYRQSLGQGLEFLIYFQGNSAPDKSGLPSDRFSAERTGGSVSTLTIQRTQQEDSAVYLCASGLGPSSYEQYFGPGTRLTVT.

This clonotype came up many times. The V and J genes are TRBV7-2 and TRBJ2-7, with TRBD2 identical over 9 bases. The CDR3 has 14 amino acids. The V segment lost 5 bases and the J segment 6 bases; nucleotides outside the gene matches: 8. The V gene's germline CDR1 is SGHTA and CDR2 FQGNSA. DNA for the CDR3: TGTGCCAGCAGCCTAGGACTAGCGTCGGCCGAGCAGTACTTC. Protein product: CASSLGLASAEQYF.

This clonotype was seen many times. Written as DNA, the CDR3 is TGTGCCAGCAGCACCCACTATGGACAGGAGGCGCCAGATACGCAGTATTTT. Encoded protein: CASSTHYGQEAPDTQYF. The chain links TRBV9 to TRBJ2-3; 7 nucleotides align to TRBD1. The CDR3 has 17 residues. Germline V gene lookup returns CDR1 SGDLS and CDR2 YYNGEE. The trim removed 4 bases at V and 4 bases at J, leaving 15 bases unmatched. The full variable domain, its missing parts supplied by reference TRBV9 and TRBJ2-3, is DSGVTQTPKHLITATGQRVTLRCSPRSGDLSVYWYQQSLDQGLQFLIQYYNGEERAKGNILERFSAQQFPDLHSELNLSSLELGDSALYFCASSTHYGQEAPDTQYFGPGTRLTVL.

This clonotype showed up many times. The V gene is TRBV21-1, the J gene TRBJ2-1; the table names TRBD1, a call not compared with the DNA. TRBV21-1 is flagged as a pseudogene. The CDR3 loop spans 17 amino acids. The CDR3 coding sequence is TGTGCCAGCAGCAAGTGCTCCGGGACAGAGACCTACAATGAGCAGTTCTTC. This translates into CASSKCSGTETYNEQFF.

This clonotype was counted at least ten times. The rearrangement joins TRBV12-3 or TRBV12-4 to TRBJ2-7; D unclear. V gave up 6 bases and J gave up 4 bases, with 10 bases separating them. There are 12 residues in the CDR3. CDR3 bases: TGTGCCAGCAGGACGACTGGTTACGAGCAGTACTTC. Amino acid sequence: CASRTTGYEQYF.

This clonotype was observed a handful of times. The CDR3 DNA reads TGTGCCAGCAGCGGAAGGACAGGGGCAGACACTGAAGCTTTCTTT. It encodes CASSGRTGADTEAFF. The chain couples TRBV11-2 to TRBJ1-1; 9 nucleotides match TRBD1. V shed 5 bases and J 3 bases; nucleotides not matched to a gene: 7. The CDR3 is 15 residues long. The germline CDR1 and CDR2 sequences are SGHAT and FQNNGV.